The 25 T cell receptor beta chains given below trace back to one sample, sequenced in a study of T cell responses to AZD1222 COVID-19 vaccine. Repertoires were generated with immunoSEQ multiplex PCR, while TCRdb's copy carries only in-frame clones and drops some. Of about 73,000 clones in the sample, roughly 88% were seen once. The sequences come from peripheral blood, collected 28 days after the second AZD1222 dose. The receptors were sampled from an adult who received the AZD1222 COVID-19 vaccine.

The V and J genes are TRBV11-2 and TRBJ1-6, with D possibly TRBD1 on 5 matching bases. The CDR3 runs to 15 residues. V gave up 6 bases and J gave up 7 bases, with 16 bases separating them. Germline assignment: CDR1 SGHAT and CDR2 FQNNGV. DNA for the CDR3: TGTGCCAGCAGACCGACCAGGAACAGGAATTCACCCCTCCACTTT. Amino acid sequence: CASRPTRNRNSPLHF.

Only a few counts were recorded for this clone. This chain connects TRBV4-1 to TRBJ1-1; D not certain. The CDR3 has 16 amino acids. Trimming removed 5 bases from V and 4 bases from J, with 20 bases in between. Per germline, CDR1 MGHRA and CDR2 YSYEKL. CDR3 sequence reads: CASSGVGFLKGTEAFF. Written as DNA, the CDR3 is TGCGCCAGCAGCGGAGTAGGGTTTCTGAAAGGCACTGAAGCTTTCTTT.

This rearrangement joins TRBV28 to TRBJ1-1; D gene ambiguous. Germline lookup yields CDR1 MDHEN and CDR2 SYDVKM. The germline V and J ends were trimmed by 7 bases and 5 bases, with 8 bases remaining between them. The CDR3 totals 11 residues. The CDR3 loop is CASITETEAFF. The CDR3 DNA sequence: TGTGCCAGCATTACCGAAACTGAAGCTTTCTTT.

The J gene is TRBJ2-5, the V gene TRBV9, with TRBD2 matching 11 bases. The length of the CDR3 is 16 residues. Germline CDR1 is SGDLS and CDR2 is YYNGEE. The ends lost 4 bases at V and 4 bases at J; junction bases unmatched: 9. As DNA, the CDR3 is TGTGCCAGCAGCCCGGCTTCGACTAGCGGGGTAGAGACCCAGTACTTC. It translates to CASSPASTSGVETQYF.

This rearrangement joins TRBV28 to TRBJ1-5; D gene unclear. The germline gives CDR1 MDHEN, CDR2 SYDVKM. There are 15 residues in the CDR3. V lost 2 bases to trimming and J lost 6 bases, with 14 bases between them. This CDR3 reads CASSLMSVLGQPQHF. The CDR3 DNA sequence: TGTGCCAGCAGTTTAATGTCTGTATTAGGTCAGCCCCAGCATTTT.

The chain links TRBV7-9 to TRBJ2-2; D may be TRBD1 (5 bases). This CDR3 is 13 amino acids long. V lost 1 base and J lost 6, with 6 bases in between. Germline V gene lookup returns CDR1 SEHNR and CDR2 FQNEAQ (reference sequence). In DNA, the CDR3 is TGTGCCAGCAGCTTAGAAGGGGCCGGGGAGCTGTTTTTT. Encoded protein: CASSLEGAGELFF.

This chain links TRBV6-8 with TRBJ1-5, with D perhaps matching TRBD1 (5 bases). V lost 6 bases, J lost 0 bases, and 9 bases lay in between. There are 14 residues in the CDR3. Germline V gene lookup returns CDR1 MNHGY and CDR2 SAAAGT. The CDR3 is CASRGRYSNQPQHF. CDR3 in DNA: TGTGCCAGCAGGGGACGGTATAGCAATCAGCCCCAGCATTTT.

CDR3 loop: CASSQRLAGDTGELFF. CDR3 DNA sequence: TGTGCCAGCAGTCAACGTCTAGCGGGGGATACCGGGGAGCTGTTTTTT. The genes are TRBV3-1 (or the pseudogene TRBV3-2) and TRBJ2-2; 10 nucleotides match TRBD2. Germline V CDR1 and CDR2: LGHDT, YNNKEL (reference sequence). V lost 6 bases to trimming and J lost 5 bases; unmatched junction nucleotides: 9. The CDR3 runs 16 residues.

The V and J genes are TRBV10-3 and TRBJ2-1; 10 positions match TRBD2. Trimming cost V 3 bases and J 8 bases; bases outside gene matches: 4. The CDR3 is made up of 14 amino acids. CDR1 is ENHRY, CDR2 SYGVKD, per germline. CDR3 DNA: TGTGCCATCAGTGATCCTAGCGGGGGCTATGAGCAGTTCTTC. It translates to CAISDPSGGYEQFF.

CDR3 in DNA: TGCGCCAGCAATCGAGGACAGGGCTACAATGAGCAGTTCTTC. It encodes CASNRGQGYNEQFF. The chain has TRBV5-1 and TRBJ2-1, with 8 positions matching TRBD1. From germline, CDR1 is SGHRS and CDR2 YFSETQ. V lost 6 bases and J lost 3; bases outside the gene matches: 5. The length of the CDR3 is 14 residues.

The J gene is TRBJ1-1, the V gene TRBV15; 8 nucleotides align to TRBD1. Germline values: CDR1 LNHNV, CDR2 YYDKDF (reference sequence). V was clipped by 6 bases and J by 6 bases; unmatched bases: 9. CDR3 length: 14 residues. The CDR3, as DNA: TGTGCCACCAGAAGGGACAGGCCCCAGGCTGAAGCTTTCTTT. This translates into CATRRDRPQAEAFF.

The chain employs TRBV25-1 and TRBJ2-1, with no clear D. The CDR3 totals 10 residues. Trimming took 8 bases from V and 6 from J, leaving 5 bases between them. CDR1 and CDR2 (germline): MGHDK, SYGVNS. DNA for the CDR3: TGTGCCAGCTCCGCCAATGAGCAGTTCTTC. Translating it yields CASSANEQFF.

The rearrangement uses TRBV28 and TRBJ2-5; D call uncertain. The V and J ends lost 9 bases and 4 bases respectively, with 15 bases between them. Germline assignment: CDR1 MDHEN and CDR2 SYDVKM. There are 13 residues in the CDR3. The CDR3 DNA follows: TGTGCCAGTAAGCAAGCTTCCAGAGAGACCCAGTACTTC. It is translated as CASKQASRETQYF.

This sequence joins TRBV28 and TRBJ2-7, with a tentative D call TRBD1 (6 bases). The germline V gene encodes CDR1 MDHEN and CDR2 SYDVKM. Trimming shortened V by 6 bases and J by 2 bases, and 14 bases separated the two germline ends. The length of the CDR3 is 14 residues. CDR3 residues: CASSHPRDTYEQYF. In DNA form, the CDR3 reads TGTGCCAGCAGCCACCCCCGGGACACCTACGAGCAGTACTTC.

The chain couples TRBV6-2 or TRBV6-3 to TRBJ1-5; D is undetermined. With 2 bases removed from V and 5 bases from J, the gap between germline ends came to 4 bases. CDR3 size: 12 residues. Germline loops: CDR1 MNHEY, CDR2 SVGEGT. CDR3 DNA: TGTGCCAGCAGTTACGGAGATCAGCCCCAGCATTTT. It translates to CASSYGDQPQHF.

DNA of the CDR3: TGTGCCAGCAGCTTGGGCGGGGGGGGCGCCTATAATTCACCCCTCCACTTT. Translation: CASSLGGGGAYNSPLHF. The rearrangement uses TRBV5-4 and TRBJ1-6; D is perhaps TRBD1 (6 bases). Trimming took off 0 bases at V and 2 bases at J, with 12 bases between the two ends. The CDR3 extends over 17 amino acids. From germline, CDR1 is SGHNT and CDR2 YYREEE (reference sequence).

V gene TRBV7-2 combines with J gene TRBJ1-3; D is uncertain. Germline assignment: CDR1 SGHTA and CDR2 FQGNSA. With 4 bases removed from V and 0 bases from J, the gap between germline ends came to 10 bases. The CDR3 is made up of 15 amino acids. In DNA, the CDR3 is TGTGCCAGCAGCTCGGTTTTGAGCTCTGGAAACACCATATATTTT. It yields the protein CASSSVLSSGNTIYF.

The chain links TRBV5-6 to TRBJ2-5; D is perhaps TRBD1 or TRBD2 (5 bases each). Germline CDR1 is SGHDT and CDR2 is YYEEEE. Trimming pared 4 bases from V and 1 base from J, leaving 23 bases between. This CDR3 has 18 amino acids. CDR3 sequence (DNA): TGTGCCAGCAGCAAACCCGCCGGGACCAGAGGTGCCCAAGAGACCCAGTACTTC. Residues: CASSKPAGTRGAQETQYF.

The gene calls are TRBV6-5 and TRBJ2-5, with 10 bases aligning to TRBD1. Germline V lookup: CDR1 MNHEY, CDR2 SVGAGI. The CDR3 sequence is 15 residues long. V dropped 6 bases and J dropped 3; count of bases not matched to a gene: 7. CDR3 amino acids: CASSFPGTGEETQYF. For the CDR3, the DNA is TGTGCCAGCAGCTTTCCCGGGACAGGGGAAGAGACCCAGTACTTC.

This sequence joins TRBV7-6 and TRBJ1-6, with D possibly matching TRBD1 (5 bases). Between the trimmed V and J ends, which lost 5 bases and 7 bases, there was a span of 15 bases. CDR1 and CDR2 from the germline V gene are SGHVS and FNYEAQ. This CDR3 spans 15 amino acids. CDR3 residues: CASSLSQGINSPLHF. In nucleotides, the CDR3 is TGTGCCAGCAGCCTATCCCAGGGTATCAATTCACCCCTCCACTTT. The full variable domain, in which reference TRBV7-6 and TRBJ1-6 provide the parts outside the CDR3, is GAGVSQSPRYKVTKRGQDVALRCDPISGHVSLYWYRQALGQGPEFLTYFNYEAQQDKSGLPNDRFSAERPEGSISTLTIQRTEQRDSAMYRCASSLSQGINSPLHFGNGTRLTVT.

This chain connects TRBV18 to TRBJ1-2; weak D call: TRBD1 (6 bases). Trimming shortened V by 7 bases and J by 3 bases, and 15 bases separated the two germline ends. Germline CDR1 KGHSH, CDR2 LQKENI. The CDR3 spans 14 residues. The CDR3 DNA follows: TGTGCCAGCTTCCCAGGACAGACCTACTATGGCTACACCTTC. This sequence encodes CASFPGQTYYGYTF.

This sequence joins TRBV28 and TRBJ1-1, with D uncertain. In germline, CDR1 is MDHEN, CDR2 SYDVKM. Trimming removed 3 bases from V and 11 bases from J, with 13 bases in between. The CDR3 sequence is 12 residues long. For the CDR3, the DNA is TGTGCCAGCAGTTTTGATATTCGTGTGGCTTTCTTT. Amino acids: CASSFDIRVAFF.

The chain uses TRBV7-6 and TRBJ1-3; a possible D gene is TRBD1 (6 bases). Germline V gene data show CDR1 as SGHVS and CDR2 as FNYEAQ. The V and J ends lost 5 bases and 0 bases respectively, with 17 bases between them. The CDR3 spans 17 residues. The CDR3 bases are TGTGCCAGCAGCACCCAGGACAGTTTCGTCTCTGGAAACACCATATATTTT. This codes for CASSTQDSFVSGNTIYF.

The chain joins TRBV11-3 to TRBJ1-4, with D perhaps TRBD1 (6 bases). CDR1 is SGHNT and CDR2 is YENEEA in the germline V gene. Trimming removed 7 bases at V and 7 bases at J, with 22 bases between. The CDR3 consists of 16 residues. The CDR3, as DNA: TGTGCCAGCATCTCCAAAGAGGACAGTAGGCCTGAAAAACTGTTTTTT. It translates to CASISKEDSRPEKLFF.

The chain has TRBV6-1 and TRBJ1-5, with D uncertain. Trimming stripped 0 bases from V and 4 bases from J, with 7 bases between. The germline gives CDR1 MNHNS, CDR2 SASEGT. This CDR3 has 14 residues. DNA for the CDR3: TGTGCCAGCAGTGAAGCGATTTGGAATCAGCCCCAGCATTTT. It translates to CASSEAIWNQPQHF.